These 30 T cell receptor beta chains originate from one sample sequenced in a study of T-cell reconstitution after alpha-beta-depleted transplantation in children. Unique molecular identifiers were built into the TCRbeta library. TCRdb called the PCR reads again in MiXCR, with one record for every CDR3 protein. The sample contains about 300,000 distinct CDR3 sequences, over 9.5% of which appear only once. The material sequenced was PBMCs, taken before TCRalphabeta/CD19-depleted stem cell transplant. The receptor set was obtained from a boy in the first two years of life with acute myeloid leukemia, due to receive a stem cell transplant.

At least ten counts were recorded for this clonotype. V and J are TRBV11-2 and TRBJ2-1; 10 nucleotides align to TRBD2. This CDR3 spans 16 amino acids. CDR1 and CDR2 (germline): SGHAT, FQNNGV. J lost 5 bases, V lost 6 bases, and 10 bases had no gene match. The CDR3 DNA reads TGTGCCAGCAGACCATCGGGGACTAGCGACAACAATGAGCAGTTCTTC. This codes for CASRPSGTSDNNEQFF.

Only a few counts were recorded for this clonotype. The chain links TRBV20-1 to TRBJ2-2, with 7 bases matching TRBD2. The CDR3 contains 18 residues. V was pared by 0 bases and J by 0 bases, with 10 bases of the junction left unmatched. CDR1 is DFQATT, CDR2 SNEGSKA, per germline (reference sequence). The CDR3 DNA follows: TGCAGTGCTAGAGATCGGGGGTTTGGGGGGGCGAACACCGGGGAGCTGTTTTTT. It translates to CSARDRGFGGANTGELFF.

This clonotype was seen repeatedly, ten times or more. The CDR3, as DNA: TGTGCCAGCAGTGATGGCGGGGGGGCCGCGGATACGCAGTATTTT. Amino acid sequence: CASSDGGGAADTQYF. J is TRBJ2-3 and V is TRBV6-4; 9 positions agree with TRBD2. V shed 3 bases and J 6 bases; nucleotides not matched to a gene: 7. The germline CDR1 and CDR2 sequences are MRHNA and SNTAGT. The CDR3 runs to 15 residues.

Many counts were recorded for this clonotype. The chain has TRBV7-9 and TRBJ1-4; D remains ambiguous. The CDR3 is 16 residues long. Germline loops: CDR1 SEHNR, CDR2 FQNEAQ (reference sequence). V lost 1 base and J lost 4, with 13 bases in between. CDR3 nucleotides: TGTGCCAGCAGCTTAGGGGCCGTAGCGTTTAATGAAAAACTGTTTTTT. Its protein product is CASSLGAVAFNEKLFF.

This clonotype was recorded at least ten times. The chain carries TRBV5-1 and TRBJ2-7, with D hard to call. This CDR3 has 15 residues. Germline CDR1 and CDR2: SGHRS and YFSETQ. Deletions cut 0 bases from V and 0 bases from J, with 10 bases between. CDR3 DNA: TGCGCCAGCAGCTTGGGCCCGGTGAGCTCCTACGAGCAGTACTTC. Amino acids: CASSLGPVSSYEQYF. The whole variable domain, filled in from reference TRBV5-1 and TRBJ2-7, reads KAGVTQTPRYLIKTRGQQVTLSCSPISGHRSVSWYQQTPGQGLQFLFEYFSETQRNKGNFPGRFSGRQFSNSRSEMNVSTLELGDSALYLCASSLGPVSSYEQYFGPGTRLTVT.

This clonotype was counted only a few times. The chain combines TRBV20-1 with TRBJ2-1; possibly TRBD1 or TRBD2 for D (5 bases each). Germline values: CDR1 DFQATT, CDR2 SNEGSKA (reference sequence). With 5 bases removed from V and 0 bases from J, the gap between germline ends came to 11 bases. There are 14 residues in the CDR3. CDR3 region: CSARDGNSYNEQFF. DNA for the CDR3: TGCAGTGCTCGGGACGGCAACTCCTACAATGAGCAGTTCTTC.

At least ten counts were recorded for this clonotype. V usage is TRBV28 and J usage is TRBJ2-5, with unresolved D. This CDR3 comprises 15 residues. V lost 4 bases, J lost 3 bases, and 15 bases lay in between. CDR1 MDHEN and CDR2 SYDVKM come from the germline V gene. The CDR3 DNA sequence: TGTGCCAGCAGTTCAGACATACCCATTAAAGAGACCCAGTACTTC. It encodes CASSSDIPIKETQYF.

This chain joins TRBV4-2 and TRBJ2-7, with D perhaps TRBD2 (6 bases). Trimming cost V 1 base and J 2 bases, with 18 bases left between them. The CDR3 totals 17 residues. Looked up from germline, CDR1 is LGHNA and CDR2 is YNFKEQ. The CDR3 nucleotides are TGTGCCAGCAGCCAAGGGATGGCGGGAACCCCCCCCTACGAGCAGTACTTC. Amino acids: CASSQGMAGTPPYEQYF.

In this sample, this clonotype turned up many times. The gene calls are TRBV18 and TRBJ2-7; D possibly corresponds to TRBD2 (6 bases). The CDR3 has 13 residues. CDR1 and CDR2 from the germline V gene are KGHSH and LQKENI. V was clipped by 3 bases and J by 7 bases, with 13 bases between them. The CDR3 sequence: CASSPTQTREQYF. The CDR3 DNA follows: TGTGCCAGCTCACCGACACAGACTAGGGAGCAGTACTTC.

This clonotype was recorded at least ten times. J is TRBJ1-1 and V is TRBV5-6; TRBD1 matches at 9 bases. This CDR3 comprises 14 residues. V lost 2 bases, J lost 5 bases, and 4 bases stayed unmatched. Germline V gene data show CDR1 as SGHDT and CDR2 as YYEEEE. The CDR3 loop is CASSFPQGATEAFF. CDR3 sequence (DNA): TGTGCCAGCAGCTTCCCACAGGGGGCAACTGAAGCTTTCTTT.

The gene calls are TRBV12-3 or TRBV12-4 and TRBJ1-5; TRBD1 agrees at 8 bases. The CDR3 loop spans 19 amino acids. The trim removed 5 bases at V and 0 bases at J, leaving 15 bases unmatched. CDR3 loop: CASSLGPGTGIYSNQPQHF. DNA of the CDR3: TGTGCCAGCAGTCTCGGCCCCGGGACAGGAATTTATAGCAATCAGCCCCAGCATTTT.

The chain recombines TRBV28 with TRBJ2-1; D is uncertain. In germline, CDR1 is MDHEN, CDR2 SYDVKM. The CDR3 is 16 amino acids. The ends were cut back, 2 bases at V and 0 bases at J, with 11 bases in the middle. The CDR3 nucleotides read TGTGCCAGCAGTTTAGCCCAGCCGAGCTCCTACAATGAGCAGTTCTTC. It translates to CASSLAQPSSYNEQFF.

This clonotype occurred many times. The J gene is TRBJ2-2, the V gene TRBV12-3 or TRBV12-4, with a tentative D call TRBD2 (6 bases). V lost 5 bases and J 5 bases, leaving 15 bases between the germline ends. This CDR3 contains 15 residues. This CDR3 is CASSDNLGGTGELFF. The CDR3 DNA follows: TGTGCCAGCAGTGACAATCTAGGAGGGACCGGGGAGCTGTTTTTT.

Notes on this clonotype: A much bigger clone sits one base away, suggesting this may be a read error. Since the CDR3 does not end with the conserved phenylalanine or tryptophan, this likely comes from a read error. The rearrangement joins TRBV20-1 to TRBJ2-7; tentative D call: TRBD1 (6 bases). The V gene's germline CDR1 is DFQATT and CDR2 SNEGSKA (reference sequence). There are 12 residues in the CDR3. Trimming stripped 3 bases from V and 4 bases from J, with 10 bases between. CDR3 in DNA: TGCAGTGCTAGCGGACAGCCGTACGAGCAGTACCTC. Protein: CSASGQPYEQYL.

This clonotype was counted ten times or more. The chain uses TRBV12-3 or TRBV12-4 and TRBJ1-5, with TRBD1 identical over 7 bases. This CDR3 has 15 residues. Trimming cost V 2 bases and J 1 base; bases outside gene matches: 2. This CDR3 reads CASSLWGQSNQPQHF. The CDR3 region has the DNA TGTGCCAGCAGTTTATGGGGACAGAGCAATCAGCCCCAGCATTTT.

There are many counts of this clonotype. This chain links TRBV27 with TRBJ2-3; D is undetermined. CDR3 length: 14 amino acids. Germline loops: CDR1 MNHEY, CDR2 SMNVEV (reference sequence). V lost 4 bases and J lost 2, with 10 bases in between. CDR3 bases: TGTGCCAGCAGTTCCTCCTACTCCACAGATACGCAGTATTTT. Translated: CASSSSYSTDTQYF.

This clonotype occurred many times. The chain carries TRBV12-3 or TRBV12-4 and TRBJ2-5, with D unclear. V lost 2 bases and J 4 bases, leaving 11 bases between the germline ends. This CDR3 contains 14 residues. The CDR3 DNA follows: TGTGCCAGCAGTTTACTTTTAAGAGGAGAGACCCAGTACTTC. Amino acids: CASSLLLRGETQYF.

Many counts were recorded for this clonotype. The CDR3 spells CASSFPNSPLHF. The DNA for the CDR3 is TGTGCCAGCAGTTTCCCCAATTCACCCCTCCACTTT. This sequence joins TRBV12-3 or TRBV12-4 and TRBJ1-6; D call uncertain. The CDR3 loop spans 12 amino acids. The V end lost 3 bases, the J end lost 7 bases, and 4 bases lay between the germline ends.

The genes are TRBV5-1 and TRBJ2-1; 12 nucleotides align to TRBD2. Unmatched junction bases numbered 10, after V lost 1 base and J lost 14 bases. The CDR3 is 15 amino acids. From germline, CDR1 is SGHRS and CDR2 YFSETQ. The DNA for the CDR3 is TGCGCCAGCAGCTTGACTAGCGGGAGGCCTATGACAAAGTTCTTC. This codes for CASSLTSGRPMTKFF. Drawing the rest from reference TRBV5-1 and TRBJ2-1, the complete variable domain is KAGVTQTPRYLIKTRGQQVTLSCSPISGHRSVSWYQQTPGQGLQFLFEYFSETQRNKGNFPGRFSGRQFSNSRSEMNVSTLELGDSALYLCASSLTSGRPMTKFFGPGTRLTVL.

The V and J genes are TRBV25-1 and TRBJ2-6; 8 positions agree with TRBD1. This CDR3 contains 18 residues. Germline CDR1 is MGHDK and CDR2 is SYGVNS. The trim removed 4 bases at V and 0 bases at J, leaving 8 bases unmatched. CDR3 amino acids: CASSGLTGVSSGANVLTF. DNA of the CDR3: TGTGCCAGCAGTGGCCTGACAGGGGTTAGCTCTGGGGCCAACGTCCTGACTTTC.

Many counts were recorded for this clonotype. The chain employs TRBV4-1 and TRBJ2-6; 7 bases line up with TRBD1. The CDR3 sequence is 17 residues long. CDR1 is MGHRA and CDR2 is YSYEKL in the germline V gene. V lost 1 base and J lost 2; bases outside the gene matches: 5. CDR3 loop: CASSQGIQGAGANVLTF. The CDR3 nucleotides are TGCGCCAGCAGCCAAGGCATCCAGGGGGCTGGGGCCAACGTCCTGACTTTC.

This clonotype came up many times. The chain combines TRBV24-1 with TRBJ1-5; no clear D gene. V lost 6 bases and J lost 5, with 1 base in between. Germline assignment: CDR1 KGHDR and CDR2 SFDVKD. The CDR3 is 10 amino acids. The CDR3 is CATSYQPQHF. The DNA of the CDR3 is TGTGCCACCAGTTATCAGCCCCAGCATTTT.

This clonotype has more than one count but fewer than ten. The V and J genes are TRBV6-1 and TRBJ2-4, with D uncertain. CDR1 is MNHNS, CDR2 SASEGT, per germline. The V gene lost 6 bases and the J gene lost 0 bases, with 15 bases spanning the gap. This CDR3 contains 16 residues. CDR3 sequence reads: CASRDITRLAKNIQYF. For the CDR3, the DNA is TGTGCCAGCAGAGACATAACTCGTCTAGCCAAAAACATTCAGTACTTC.

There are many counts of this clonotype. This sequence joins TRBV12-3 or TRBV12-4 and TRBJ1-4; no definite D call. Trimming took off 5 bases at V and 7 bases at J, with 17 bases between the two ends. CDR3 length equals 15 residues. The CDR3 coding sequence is TGTGCCAGCAGTCTCCGGGCCTTGCCCTTTGAAAAACTGTTTTTT. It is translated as CASSLRALPFEKLFF.

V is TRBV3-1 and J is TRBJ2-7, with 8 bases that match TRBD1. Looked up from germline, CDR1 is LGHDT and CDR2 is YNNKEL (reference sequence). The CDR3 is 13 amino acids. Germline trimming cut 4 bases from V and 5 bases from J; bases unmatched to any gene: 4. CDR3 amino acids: CASSRQGMNEQYF. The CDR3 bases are TGTGCCAGCAGCCGACAGGGGATGAACGAGCAGTACTTC.

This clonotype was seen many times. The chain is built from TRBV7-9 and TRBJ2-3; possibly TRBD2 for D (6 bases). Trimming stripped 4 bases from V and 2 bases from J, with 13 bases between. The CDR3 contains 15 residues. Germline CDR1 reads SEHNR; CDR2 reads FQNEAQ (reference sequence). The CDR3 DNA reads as TGTGCCAGCAGCTCTCCGGGACTTCACACAGATACGCAGTATTTT. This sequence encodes CASSSPGLHTDTQYF.

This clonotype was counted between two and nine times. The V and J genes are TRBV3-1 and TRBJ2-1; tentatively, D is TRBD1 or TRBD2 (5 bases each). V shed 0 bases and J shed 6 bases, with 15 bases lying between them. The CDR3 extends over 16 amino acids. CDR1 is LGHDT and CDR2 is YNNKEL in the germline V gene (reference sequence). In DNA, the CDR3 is TGTGCCAGCAGCCAAGACTGGGACGAACCCCTCAATGAGCAGTTCTTC. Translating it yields CASSQDWDEPLNEQFF.

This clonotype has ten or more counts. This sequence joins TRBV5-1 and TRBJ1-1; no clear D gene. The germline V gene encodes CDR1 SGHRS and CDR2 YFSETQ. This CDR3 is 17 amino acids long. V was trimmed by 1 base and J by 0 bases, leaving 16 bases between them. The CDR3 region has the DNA TGCGCCAGCAGCTTGAACGGTTGGGGTCCTTTGAACACTGAAGCTTTCTTT. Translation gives CASSLNGWGPLNTEAFF.

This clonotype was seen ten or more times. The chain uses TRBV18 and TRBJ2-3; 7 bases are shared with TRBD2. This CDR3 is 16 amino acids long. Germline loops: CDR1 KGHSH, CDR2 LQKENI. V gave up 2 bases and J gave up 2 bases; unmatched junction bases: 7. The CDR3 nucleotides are TGTGCCAGCTCACCATTAGCGGGCCATTCCACAGATACGCAGTATTTT. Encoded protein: CASSPLAGHSTDTQYF.

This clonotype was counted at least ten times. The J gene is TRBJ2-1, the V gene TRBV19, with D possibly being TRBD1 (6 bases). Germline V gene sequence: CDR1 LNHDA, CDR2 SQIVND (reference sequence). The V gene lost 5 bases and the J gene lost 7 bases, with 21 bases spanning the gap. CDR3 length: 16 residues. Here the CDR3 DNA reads TGTGCCAGTAGTCCTCTACAGGGCCGGGGTGTGAATGAGCAGTTCTTC. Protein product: CASSPLQGRGVNEQFF.